This T cell receptor (beta chain) derives from a study of blood T cells in healthy people across ages. Study-wide points: The diversity estimates, figures obtained from one million T cells, were considered underestimates. More naive CD4+ cells and higher diversity were found in long-lived than in aged donors. Lack of knowledge of donor CMV status possibly confounded expanded clonotype changes.

There are 12 residues in the CDR3. The ends were cut back, 6 bases at V and 1 base at J, with 4 bases in the middle. Per the germline V gene, CDR1 is LNHNV and CDR2 is YYDKDF (reference sequence). Per sample, no less than 5 micrograms of total RNA were extracted. The use of a sample-barcoded 5' primer and a J-beta primer mix characterized a second PCR of roughly 7 to 12 cycles. A single record per CDR3 protein comes from TCRdb applying MiXCR to the 5' RACE reads. In the table there are about 730,000 distinct CDR3 sequences, approximately 43% of which are singletons. For this clonotype: Its antigen is as yet unknown.

Sequenced sample: blood. The receptor's source is a woman in her sixties in good health. This chain links TRBV15 with TRBJ1-5; D is unresolved. The CDR3 DNA is TGTGCCACCAGAATGAGCAATCAGCCCCAGCATTTT. It yields the protein CATRMSNQPQHF.